Following are 21 T cell receptor beta chains from one sample sequenced in a study of blood T cell repertoires in COVID-19. The method was immunoSEQ multiplex PCR; TCRdb's version includes in-frame clones alone and lacks a portion of them. The table shows about 130,000 clones, with less than 90% occurring only once. The sequencing input was peripheral blood. The receptors here all came from a woman older than 75 with acute or convalescent COVID-19.

The V call is TRBV28, the J call TRBJ2-7; D remains ambiguous. Trimming stripped 2 bases from V and 3 bases from J, with 11 bases between. The CDR3 covers 14 residues. Germline CDR1 and CDR2: MDHEN and SYDVKM. CDR3 sequence: CASSLPPGFYEQYF. DNA of the CDR3: TGTGCCAGCAGTTTACCTCCGGGTTTCTACGAGCAGTACTTC.

This rearrangement joins TRBV3-1 (or the pseudogene TRBV3-2) to TRBJ1-3, with D unclear. The CDR3 totals 14 residues. Deletions cut 4 bases from V and 8 bases from J, with 15 bases between. The germline V gene has CDR1 LGHDT and CDR2 YNNKEL (reference sequence). CDR3 sequence: CASSPRRRLDTIYF. The CDR3 bases are TGTGCCAGCAGCCCCCGGCGGCGCTTAGACACCATATATTTT.

The chain combines TRBV10-2 with TRBJ1-5; no reliable D call. This CDR3 is 13 amino acids long. Trimming left V 2 bases short and J 6 bases short, with 8 bases between. From germline, CDR1 is WSHSY and CDR2 SAAADI. CDR3 amino acids: CASSEEEGQPQHF. In nucleotides, the CDR3 is TGCGCCAGCAGTGAGGAGGAGGGTCAGCCCCAGCATTTT.

The rearrangement links TRBV5-6 to TRBJ2-7; 7 nucleotides align to TRBD1. The CDR3 spans 14 residues. V was clipped by 4 bases and J by 5 bases; unmatched bases: 9. Germline V gives CDR1 SGHDT, CDR2 YYEEEE. Written as DNA, the CDR3 is TGTGCCAGCAGCCCACAGGGGACAAAACACGAGCAGTACGTC. This sequence encodes CASSPQGTKHEQYV.

This chain connects TRBV7-8 to TRBJ1-1, with a tentative D call TRBD1 (5 bases). CDR3 length: 13 residues. V gave up 5 bases and J gave up 5 bases, with 12 bases separating them. The germline V gene encodes CDR1 SGHVS and CDR2 FQNEAQ. CDR3 DNA sequence: TGTGCCAGCAGCCCCATCGGGGGGACTGAAGCTTTCTTT. It translates to CASSPIGGTEAFF.

The genes are TRBV28 and TRBJ2-6; D ambiguous. In germline, CDR1 is MDHEN, CDR2 SYDVKM. The CDR3 is 13 amino acids. The V and J ends lost 7 bases and 4 bases respectively, with 8 bases between them. As DNA, the CDR3 is TGTGCCAGCATGCTAGGAGGGGCCAACGTCCTGACTTTC. Translated: CASMLGGANVLTF.

This chain connects TRBV5-1 to TRBJ1-6; D unresolved. CDR3 length: 13 amino acids. Germline CDR1 and CDR2: SGHRS and YFSETQ. Trimming removed 5 bases at V and 6 bases at J, with 9 bases between. CDR3: CASREESNSPLHF. The CDR3 coding sequence is TGCGCCAGCAGGGAGGAGAGTAATTCACCCCTCCACTTT. Drawing the rest from reference TRBV5-1 and TRBJ1-6, the complete variable domain is KAGVTQTPRYLIKTRGQQVTLSCSPISGHRSVSWYQQTPGQGLQFLFEYFSETQRNKGNFPGRFSGRQFSNSRSEMNVSTLELGDSALYLCASREESNSPLHFGNGTRLTVT.

The V call is TRBV2, the J call TRBJ1-2; no clear D. CDR1 is SNHLY and CDR2 is FYNNEI in the germline V gene. The CDR3 contains 13 residues. Trimming removed 1 base at V and 4 bases at J, with 7 bases between. CDR3 protein: CASSEGSSYGYTF. As DNA, the CDR3 is TGTGCCAGCAGTGAAGGGTCCAGCTATGGCTACACCTTC.

The J gene is TRBJ1-4, the V gene TRBV6-6, with 8 bases fitting TRBD1. Germline loops: CDR1 MNHNY, CDR2 SVGAGI (reference sequence). The CDR3 covers 14 residues. The V segment lost 6 bases and the J segment 7 bases; nucleotides outside the gene matches: 7. As DNA, the CDR3 is TGTGCCAGCAGGGACGACAGGGGTAGTGAAAAACTGTTTTTT. As protein: CASRDDRGSEKLFF.

The gene calls are TRBV7-3 and TRBJ2-1; D not certain. This CDR3 contains 15 residues. The germline V and J ends were trimmed by 1 base and 8 bases, with 15 bases remaining between them. Germline lookup yields CDR1 SGHTA and CDR2 FQGTGA. CDR3 in amino acids: CASSLIPAESHEQFF. For the CDR3, the DNA is TGTGCCAGCAGCTTAATCCCCGCTGAGTCTCATGAGCAGTTCTTC.

The V gene is TRBV5-4, the J gene TRBJ1-2, with a weak D call TRBD1 (5 bases). Germline loops: CDR1 SGHNT, CDR2 YYREEE (reference sequence). V lost 0 bases to trimming and J lost 2 bases, with 8 bases between them. This CDR3 has 14 amino acids. The CDR3 DNA is TGTGCCAGCAGCTTGGGACAGCGCAACTATGGCTACACCTTC. It encodes CASSLGQRNYGYTF. Variable domain in full (rest from reference TRBV5-4 and TRBJ1-2): ETGVTQSPTHLIKTRGQQVTLRCSSQSGHNTVSWYQQALGQGPQFIFQYYREEENGRGNFPPRFSGLQFPNYSSELNVNALELDDSALYLCASSLGQRNYGYTFGSGTRLTVV.

This clone was observed a few times. The chain recombines TRBV19 with TRBJ1-6; the D is unclear. The length of the CDR3 is 13 residues. In germline, CDR1 is LNHDA, CDR2 SQIVND (reference sequence). Trimming took off 7 bases at V and 5 bases at J, with 9 bases between the two ends. The CDR3 DNA sequence: TGTGCCAGTACAGAAAGAAATAATTCACCCCTCCACTTT. It yields the protein CASTERNNSPLHF. The variable domain in full, completed from reference TRBV19 and TRBJ1-6, reads DGGITQSPKYLFRKEGQNVTLSCEQNLNHDAMYWYRQDPGQGLRLIYYSQIVNDFQKGDIAEGYSVSREKKESFPLTVTSAQKNPTAFYLCASTERNNSPLHFGNGTRLTVT.

A few counts support this clone. The chain links TRBV4-2 to TRBJ2-7; 7 bases map to TRBD1. Germline CDR1 reads LGHNA; CDR2 reads YNFKEQ. The CDR3 is 15 amino acids. V gave up 2 bases and J gave up 3 bases; unmatched junction bases: 7. The CDR3 loop reads CASSQTHGQDYEQYF. Here the CDR3 DNA reads TGTGCCAGCAGCCAAACCCACGGACAGGACTACGAGCAGTACTTC.

This rearrangement joins TRBV4-1 to TRBJ1-5; 7 positions agree with TRBD1. The CDR3 is made up of 15 amino acids. The germline gives CDR1 MGHRA, CDR2 YSYEKL. The V gene end was trimmed by 1 base and the J gene end by 4 bases; junction bases not matched to a gene: 4. This CDR3 reads CASSQGSGGNQPQHF. For the CDR3, the DNA is TGCGCCAGCAGCCAAGGGTCAGGGGGTAATCAGCCCCAGCATTTT.

The chain links TRBV28 to TRBJ1-5; 8 bases are a match to TRBD1. The CDR3 covers 15 residues. Germline V CDR1 and CDR2: MDHEN, SYDVKM. J gave up 4 bases and V 4 bases, and 6 bases lay outside the gene matches. The CDR3, as DNA: TGTGCCAGCAGTTACGGGACAGGCTTAAATCAGCCCCAGCATTTT. This gives the protein CASSYGTGLNQPQHF.

The sample holds a few counts of this clone. J is TRBJ1-4 and V is TRBV5-6; no firm D call. V was pared by 1 base and J by 7 bases, with 14 bases between. Per germline, CDR1 SGHDT and CDR2 YYEEEE. The CDR3 is made up of 15 amino acids. The CDR3 sequence is CASSLSPRTGEKLFF. CDR3 DNA: TGTGCCAGCAGCTTGAGTCCCCGAACGGGTGAAAAACTGTTTTTT.

The chain carries TRBV7-2 and TRBJ2-3, with 8 bases that match TRBD2. CDR1 is SGHTA, CDR2 FQGNSA, per germline. The CDR3 contains 16 residues. After removal of 3 bases from V and 4 bases from J, the junction contained 9 bases not matched to a gene. Written as DNA, the CDR3 is TGTGCCAGCAGCTTGATGGGGGGACTAGTCGCAGATACGCAGTATTTT. Its protein is CASSLMGGLVADTQYF.

J is TRBJ1-6 and V is TRBV12-5; 9 nucleotides align to TRBD1. The J segment lost 7 bases and the V segment lost 6 bases, leaving 7 bases of the junction unmatched. CDR1 is LGHNT, CDR2 FRNRAP, per germline. CDR3 length: 15 residues. CDR3 region: CASGDPGTGNSPLHF. CDR3 bases: TGTGCTAGTGGGGACCCCGGGACAGGGAATTCACCCCTCCACTTT.

The chain recombines TRBV3-1 (or the pseudogene TRBV3-2) with TRBJ1-1; D is possibly TRBD1 (6 bases). The CDR3 has 15 amino acids. The germline V gene has CDR1 LGHDT and CDR2 YNNKEL (reference sequence). Trimming shortened V by 0 bases and J by 3 bases, and 11 bases separated the two germline ends. As DNA, the CDR3 is TGTGCCAGCAGCCAAGAGAGGGGGAGTCACACTGAAGCTTTCTTT. This gives the protein CASSQERGSHTEAFF.

V usage is TRBV4-2 and J usage is TRBJ1-4, with TRBD1 identical over 10 bases. Germline values: CDR1 LGHNA, CDR2 YNFKEQ. V shed 5 bases and J 7 bases; nucleotides not matched to a gene: 7. The CDR3 runs 15 residues. Here the CDR3 reads CASSTRDRGPEKLFF. CDR3 coding DNA: TGTGCCAGCAGCACCCGGGACAGGGGTCCTGAAAAACTGTTTTTT.

This clone has only a few counts. The gene calls are TRBV3-1 (or the pseudogene TRBV3-2) and TRBJ1-6, with 12 bases aligning to TRBD1. CDR3 length: 18 residues. The germline gives CDR1 LGHDT, CDR2 YNNKEL (reference sequence). Trimming at V came to 0 bases and at J to 7 bases, leaving 7 bases not matched to a gene. The CDR3 reads CASSQDLGQGAENSPLHF. The CDR3 bases are TGTGCCAGCAGCCAAGATCTGGGACAGGGGGCTGAGAATTCACCCCTCCACTTT.